Listed below are T cell receptor beta chains from one sample, sequenced in a study of T cells after yellow fever vaccination. TCRdb independently ran MiXCR on the 5' RACE reads; one entry per CDR3 protein. Of about 45,000 distinct CDR3 sequences listed, about 7% are singletons. Here the sequenced sample was CD8+ T cells not binding an NS4B(214-222) dextramer, sorted from PBMCs, taken 45 days after the yellow fever booster vaccination. Every receptor here comes from a man aged 30-40 years who received the YFV17D yellow fever vaccine. Both conserved end residues are part of each CDR3. The D gene is left open where the match is weak. The size entry is marked missing in some rows and otherwise reads once, few, many or a size class.

clone_size,d_call,cdr3_length,v_call,j_call,cdr3_aa,cdr3_nt
many,NA,11,TRBV12-3/TRBV12-4,TRBJ1-6,CASSFGEVIHF,TGTGCCAGCAGTTTCGGGGAGGTAATCCACTTT
many,NA,14,TRBV29-1,TRBJ2-1,CSVWLPDFYNEQFF,TGCAGCGTTTGGTTGCCAGATTTTTACAATGAGCAGTTCTTC
few,TRBD2,14,TRBV7-8,TRBJ2-1,CASSGGTSANEQFF,TGTGCCAGCAGCGGAGGGACTAGCGCCAATGAGCAGTTCTTC
many,NA,17,TRBV2,TRBJ1-1,CASSESLDVWGADEAFF,TGTGCCAGCAGTGAGAGCTTGGACGTTTGGGGGGCCGATGAAGCTTTCTTT
many,TRBD2,17,TRBV28,TRBJ2-7,CASSFPPRGLATYEQYF,TGTGCCAGCAGTTTTCCTCCGCGGGGGTTAGCCACCTACGAGCAGTACTTC
many,NA,14,TRBV13,TRBJ2-1,CASSSSGAVNEQFF,TGTGCCAGCAGCTCATCGGGGGCGGTAAATGAGCAGTTCTTC
few,TRBD2,13,TRBV27,TRBJ2-1,CASSLTSGNEQFF,TGTGCCAGCAGTTTGACTAGCGGCAATGAGCAGTTCTTC
many,NA,16,TRBV27,TRBJ2-3,CASSRSDEGEEDTQYF,TGTGCCAGCAGTCGGTCCGATGAGGGTGAAGAAGATACGCAGTATTTT
many,NA,15,TRBV6-5,TRBJ1-1,CASSWDLTGNTEAFF,TGTGCCAGCAGTTGGGACTTGACAGGGAACACTGAAGCTTTCTTT
many,NA,11,TRBV12-3/TRBV12-4,TRBJ2-3,CASSFSDTQYF,TGTGCCAGCAGTTTTTCAGATACGCAGTATTTT
many,NA,14,TRBV23-1,TRBJ2-1,CASSQLGGHNEQFF,TGCGCCAGCAGTCAATTAGGGGGGCACAATGAGCAGTTCTTC
few,TRBD2,16,TRBV11-1,TRBJ2-1,CASSARLATSYNEQFF,TGTGCCAGCAGCGCCAGACTAGCGACCTCCTACAATGAGCAGTTCTTC
many,NA,13,TRBV30,TRBJ1-1,CAWSLTGDTEAFF,TGTGCCTGGAGTCTTACGGGAGATACTGAAGCTTTCTTT
once,NA,15,TRBV20-1,TRBJ2-7,CRARAPRLAAYEQYF,TGCCGTGCTAGAGCCCCCCGGCTAGCCGCCTACGAGCAGTACTTC
many,NA,15,TRBV29-1,TRBJ2-4,CSVEGAEGAKNIQYF,TGCAGCGTTGAAGGGGCGGAGGGGGCCAAAAACATTCAGTACTTC
many,TRBD1,13,TRBV7-9,TRBJ1-3,CASSSGTVNTIYF,TGTGCCAGCAGTTCAGGGACAGTCAACACCATATATTTT
few,TRBD2,15,TRBV13,TRBJ2-1,CASSLGLAGWNEQFF,TGTGCCAGCAGCCTCGGACTAGCGGGATGGAATGAGCAGTTCTTC
many,TRBD2,14,TRBV5-8,TRBJ2-1,CASKGLADLNEQFF,TGTGCCAGCAAGGGACTAGCGGACTTGAACGAGCAGTTCTTC
NA,NA,11,TRBV24-1,TRBJ2-2,CATFSSGELFF,TGTGCCACCTTTTCTTCCGGGGAGCTGTTTTTT
many,NA,12,TRBV20-1,TRBJ2-1,CSHARSYNEQFF,TGCAGCCACGCGAGGTCCTACAATGAGCAGTTCTTC
many,NA,13,TRBV20-1,TRBJ1-1,CSARDRPYAEAFF,TGCAGTGCTAGAGATAGGCCCTACGCTGAAGCTTTCTTT
few,NA,15,TRBV6-1,TRBJ2-7,CASSVYSGDPYEQYF,TGTGCCAGCAGCGTATATTCGGGCGATCCTTACGAGCAGTACTTC
many,NA,13,TRBV14,TRBJ2-1,CASSQGVYGVQFF,TGTGCCAGCAGCCAAGGGGTTTATGGGGTGCAGTTCTTC
many,NA,15,TRBV2,TRBJ1-4,CASSAMTATNEKLFF,TGTGCCAGCAGTGCGATGACAGCAACTAATGAAAAACTGTTTTTT
many,TRBD1,14,TRBV20-1,TRBJ2-7,CSASRQGAKSEQYF,TGCAGTGCTAGCAGACAGGGGGCGAAGTCCGAGCAGTACTTC
many,NA,13,TRBV14,TRBJ2-1,CASSQEPTDEQFF,TGTGCCAGCAGCCAAGAACCAACAGATGAGCAGTTCTTC
many,TRBD1,15,TRBV10-2,TRBJ2-5,CASSEGTGTAETQYF,TGCGCCAGCAGTGAGGGGACAGGGACCGCAGAGACCCAGTACTTC
many,NA,17,TRBV9,TRBJ2-7,CASSVRTIGGNISEQYF,TGTGCCAGCAGCGTACGGACCATCGGGGGAAATATCTCCGAGCAGTACTTC
many,NA,16,TRBV4-3,TRBJ2-1,CASSQELSSSNNEQFF,TGCGCCAGCAGCCAAGAGTTGTCTAGCAGTAACAATGAGCAGTTCTTC
many,NA,13,TRBV6-6,TRBJ2-5,CASHRQEVETQYF,TGTGCCAGCCATAGACAGGAGGTGGAGACCCAGTACTTC
NA,NA,12,TRBV30,TRBJ2-7,CAWKGIPYEQYF,TGTGCCTGGAAAGGGATCCCCTACGAGCAGTACTTC
many,TRBD2,17,TRBV4-1,TRBJ2-1,CASSQVSSGSFYNEQFF,TGCGCCAGCAGCCAAGTTTCTAGCGGGAGCTTCTACAATGAGCAGTTCTTC
many,NA,11,TRBV10-3,TRBJ2-2,CAIGEAGELFF,TGTGCCATCGGAGAGGCCGGGGAGCTGTTTTTT
NA,TRBD1,14,TRBV19,TRBJ1-1,CASSRQGIPLEAFF,TGTGCCAGTAGCCGACAGGGGATCCCTCTTGAAGCTTTCTTT
many,NA,17,TRBV29-1,TRBJ2-3,CSVDGGLGASSTDTQYF,TGCAGCGTTGACGGCGGATTAGGGGCCTCTAGCACAGATACGCAGTATTTT
NA,TRBD2,15,TRBV29-1,TRBJ2-2,CSVYTSGSETGELFF,TGCAGCGTCTACACTAGCGGGAGTGAAACCGGGGAGCTGTTTTTT
many,NA,13,TRBV30,TRBJ2-1,CAWSVKGYNEQFF,TGTGCCTGGAGTGTCAAGGGCTACAATGAGCAGTTCTTC
many,TRBD1,14,TRBV5-1,TRBJ2-7,CASSTTGFIYEQYF,TGCGCCAGCAGCACGACAGGGTTCATCTACGAGCAGTACTTC
many,NA,16,TRBV27,TRBJ2-1,CASRSTPGPSYNEQFF,TGTGCCAGCAGATCGACCCCGGGACCCTCCTACAATGAGCAGTTCTTC
many,TRBD2,16,TRBV9,TRBJ2-5,CASSDLGLAVQETQYF,TGTGCCAGCAGCGATCTAGGGCTAGCGGTACAAGAGACCCAGTACTTC
many,NA,17,TRBV6-5,TRBJ1-2,CASSYEFLGPSNYGYTF,TGTGCCAGCAGTTACGAATTTCTCGGACCGAGTAACTATGGCTACACCTTC
few,NA,13,TRBV12-3/TRBV12-4,TRBJ2-5,CASSPGPQETQYF,TGTGCCAGCAGTCCCGGGCCCCAAGAGACCCAGTACTTC
many,NA,13,TRBV29-1,TRBJ2-7,CSVEADDTYEQYF,TGCAGCGTTGAAGCGGACGATACTTACGAGCAGTACTTC
many,NA,19,TRBV20-1,TRBJ2-6,CSARDSEVADFSGANVLTF,TGCAGTGCTAGAGATTCAGAGGTGGCGGACTTCTCTGGGGCCAACGTCCTGACTTTC
many,TRBD2,16,TRBV15,TRBJ2-3,CATSRGLAGEADTQYF,TGTGCCACCAGCAGGGGACTAGCGGGAGAGGCAGATACGCAGTATTTT
few,NA,15,TRBV3-1,TRBJ2-2,CASSQNSRPAGELFF,TGTGCCAGCAGCCAAAATAGCCGACCCGCAGGGGAGCTGTTTTTT
few,NA,15,TRBV5-8,TRBJ1-5,CASSLPGFHNQPQHF,TGTGCCAGCAGCTTGCCCGGGTTTCACAATCAGCCCCAGCATTTT
NA,NA,17,TRBV13,TRBJ2-1,CASSLEEVDYRIHEQFF,TGTGCCAGCAGCTTAGAGGAGGTGGACTACCGTATCCATGAGCAGTTCTTC
many,TRBD2,13,TRBV5-6,TRBJ2-1,CASSLAGEGEQFF,TGTGCCAGCAGCTTGGCGGGGGAGGGGGAGCAGTTCTTC
many,NA,13,TRBV6-6,TRBJ2-7,CASSYQASHEQYF,TGTGCCAGCAGTTACCAAGCCTCCCACGAGCAGTACTTC
many,TRBD2,13,TRBV27,TRBJ2-1,CASSLGLALEQFF,TGTGCCAGCAGCCTGGGACTAGCGCTTGAGCAGTTCTTC
few,TRBD2,14,TRBV19,TRBJ2-1,CATEGRTSMGEQFF,TGTGCCACGGAAGGGAGGACTAGCATGGGTGAGCAGTTCTTC
many,NA,19,TRBV3-1,TRBJ2-1,CASSQDRGAELPLSNEQFF,TGTGCCAGCAGCCAAGATCGGGGAGCGGAACTTCCTCTTAGCAATGAGCAGTTCTTC
many,NA,14,TRBV15,TRBJ1-1,CATRQGWMNTEAFF,TGTGCCACCCGCCAGGGGTGGATGAACACTGAAGCTTTCTTT
many,TRBD1,15,TRBV7-9,TRBJ2-3,CASISRDRITDTQYF,TGTGCCAGCATTTCGCGGGACAGGATCACAGATACGCAGTATTTT